What follows are 8 T cell receptor beta chains derived from one specimen sequenced in a study of vaccination and CD4 T cells after COVID-19. Treatment of the sample: approximately 10-day PBMC culture with coronavirus spike peptide pools or control peptides (ViraFEST assay). The study sequenced cultured CD4+ T cell DNA using the Oncomine TCR Beta short-read assay. TCRdb re-called the PCR reads with MiXCR, one entry per CDR3 protein. The sample consists of about 7,800 distinct CDR3 sequences, roughly 65% of them appearing once. The antigens these receptors bind are not known. Sequenced material: CD4+ T cells from blood, cultured in vitro. The receptors were sampled from a human donor who had recovered from COVID-19.

This clonotype was seen a single time. The V gene is TRBV6-1, the J gene TRBJ1-5; TRBD1 matches 7 bases. CDR3 size: 15 residues. Germline V lookup: CDR1 MNHNS, CDR2 SASEGT. Losses at the gene ends were 5 bases for V and 5 bases for J; bases not matched to a gene: 9. The CDR3 DNA follows: TGTGCCAGCAGTCGAACGACAGGGTTAGATCAGCCCCAGCATTTT. Translation gives CASSRTTGLDQPQHF.

The V call is TRBV20-1, the J call TRBJ2-2; 14 bases fit TRBD2. CDR1 DFQATT and CDR2 SNEGSKA come from the germline V gene (reference sequence). J lost 5 bases, V lost 1 base, and 3 bases had no gene match. This CDR3 spans 16 amino acids. The CDR3 spells CSARAWTSGRTGELFF. The CDR3 DNA sequence: TGCAGTGCTAGAGCCTGGACTAGCGGGAGGACCGGGGAGCTGTTTTTT.

The chain carries TRBV6-1 and TRBJ1-3; D unresolved. Germline V lookup: CDR1 MNHNS, CDR2 SASEGT. The CDR3 runs 13 residues. Trimming pared 8 bases from V and 4 bases from J, leaving 12 bases between. The DNA for the CDR3 is TGTGCCAGCCAGCGGGGTGAAGGAAACACCATATATTTT. Protein product: CASQRGEGNTIYF.

This clonotype was detected only once. This chain uses TRBV7-9 with TRBJ1-4; no firm D call. The CDR3 runs to 14 residues. V was cut by 8 bases and J by 4 bases, with 14 bases left in between. Germline loops: CDR1 SEHNR, CDR2 FQNEAQ (reference sequence). The chain's CDR3 is CASRFSDYNEKLFF. In nucleotides, the CDR3 is TGTGCCAGCCGATTCTCGGACTATAATGAAAAACTGTTTTTT.

By share, this clonotype ranks as large. J is TRBJ2-5 and V is TRBV7-2; D not resolved. The CDR3 spans 13 residues. V shed 5 bases and J shed 4 bases, with 11 bases lying between them. Germline CDR1 and CDR2: SGHTA and FQGNSA. The CDR3 DNA follows: TGTGCCAGCAGCCCACTCCGAGGAGAGACCCAGTACTTC. Amino acid sequence: CASSPLRGETQYF.

V gene TRBV5-1 combines with J gene TRBJ1-2, with TRBD1 matching over 9 bases. V gave up 7 bases and J gave up 5 bases; unmatched junction bases: 9. The CDR3 length is 14 residues. Germline V gene sequence: CDR1 SGHRS, CDR2 YFSETQ. The CDR3, as DNA: TGCGCCAGCGGGCTTGGACAGGGGACGTATGGCTACACCTTC. Translated: CASGLGQGTYGYTF. The entire variable domain, with the rest obtained from reference TRBV5-1 and TRBJ1-2, is as follows: KAGVTQTPRYLIKTRGQQVTLSCSPISGHRSVSWYQQTPGQGLQFLFEYFSETQRNKGNFPGRFSGRQFSNSRSEMNVSTLELGDSALYLCASGLGQGTYGYTFGSGTRLTVV.

This clonotype was observed once. The chain is built from TRBV20-1 and TRBJ2-1; D gene unclear. Trimming took 6 bases from V and 0 from J, leaving 12 bases between them. Germline V gene sequence: CDR1 DFQATT, CDR2 SNEGSKA (reference sequence). This CDR3 has 14 residues. CDR3 DNA sequence: TGCAGTGCACAACGGAGCGTCTCCTACAATGAGCAGTTCTTC. Translation: CSAQRSVSYNEQFF.

V gene TRBV7-2 combines with J gene TRBJ1-3, with D possibly being TRBD1 (5 bases). Germline V gives CDR1 SGHTA, CDR2 FQGNSA. Trimming took off 2 bases at V and 14 bases at J, with 19 bases between the two ends. The CDR3 consists of 14 residues. CDR3 nucleotide sequence: TGTGCCAGCAGCTTACGACCCGAACGACAGACCCTATATTTT. Translating gives CASSLRPERQTLYF.